The 25 T cell receptor beta chains presented below share a single source sample, sequenced in a study of shared clonotypes between healthy human individuals (dated by TCRdb to between 2020 and 2021). For the CD8 naive samples, CD45RO-negative cells were positively selected for CCR7, yielding a CD45RA+CCR7+ population from which TemRA cells were excluded. The library was prepared using the immunoSEQ multiplex PCR assay. What TCRdb holds here is the immuneACCESS table cut down to in-frame rearrangements. Part of the clones is not present; checked against another copy, under half of the missing clones reflect an unresolved V gene, and the others are unexplained. Counted in this sample were hundreds of thousands of clones; roughly 98% of them appeared once. The ten largest clones represent approximately 0.33% of the sample. The sequenced material came from naive CD8+ T cells sorted from blood. This specimen's cell subset or site label, interpreted: CD45RA+CCR7+. These receptors were taken from a man aged 25-45 years in good health.

Only one count was recorded for this clone. The chain links TRBV13 to TRBJ1-1, with unresolved D. The CDR3 extends over 15 amino acids. Germline CDR1 PRHDT, CDR2 FYEKMQ (reference sequence). The V end was cut by 0 bases, the J end by 2 bases, with 10 bases between. The CDR3 DNA sequence: TGTGCCAGCAGCTTAGGGGGCTACTTAAACACTGAAGCTTTCTTT. Translated: CASSLGGYLNTEAFF.

The chain is built from TRBV1 and TRBJ1-5. TRBV1 represents a pseudogene. CDR3 length equals 9 residues. The CDR3: CTQGQPQHF. CDR3 bases: TGCACCCAAGGTCAGCCCCAGCATTTT.

The CDR3 DNA is TGTGCCAGCAGTAAGAGGGACAGGGGGCTAGTGCAGTTCTTC. Its protein is CASSKRDRGLVQFF. V and J are TRBV6-1 and TRBJ2-1, with TRBD1 identical over 12 bases. The CDR3 consists of 14 residues. With 5 bases clipped from V and 12 bases from J, the junction kept 8 bases outside the gene matches. Germline V gives CDR1 MNHNS, CDR2 SASEGT.

This rearrangement joins TRBV29-1 to TRBJ2-1, with D hard to call. CDR3 size: 15 residues. The germline V gene has CDR1 SQVTM and CDR2 ANQGSEA. Trimming took 2 bases from V and 3 from J, leaving 14 bases between them. The CDR3: CSVEPTATDYNEQFF. The CDR3 region has the DNA TGCAGCGTTGAACCAACAGCGACCGACTACAATGAGCAGTTCTTC.

Worth noting for this clone: The sample contains more than one DNA sequence encoding this CDR3. The DNA for the CDR3 is TGTGCCAGCAGTCCAAGCTCCTACGAGCAGTACTTC. Translating it yields CASSPSSYEQYF. The V and J genes are TRBV28 and TRBJ2-7; D call uncertain. Germline CDR1 reads MDHEN; CDR2 reads SYDVKM. The germline V and J ends were trimmed by 5 bases and 0 bases, with 5 bases remaining between them. The CDR3 is 12 amino acids.

The chain links TRBV9 to TRBJ2-6; no clear D. The V gene's germline CDR1 is SGDLS and CDR2 YYNGEE. V was cut by 0 bases and J by 0 bases, with 1 base left in between. This CDR3 has 14 residues. For the CDR3, the DNA is TGTGCCAGCAGCGTAGTCTCTGGGGCCAACGTCCTGACTTTC. It codes for CASSVVSGANVLTF. Supplemented by reference TRBV9 and TRBJ2-6, the full variable domain reads DSGVTQTPKHLITATGQRVTLRCSPRSGDLSVYWYQQSLDQGLQFLIQYYNGEERAKGNILERFSAQQFPDLHSELNLSSLELGDSALYFCASSVVSGANVLTFGAGSRLTVL.

The chain carries TRBV28 and TRBJ1-5; possible D gene TRBD1, 6 bases. In germline, CDR1 is MDHEN, CDR2 SYDVKM. V lost 9 bases and J 3 bases, leaving 15 bases between the germline ends. The CDR3 is 14 amino acids. The CDR3: CASLDTGNNQPQHF. The CDR3 nucleotides are TGTGCCAGTTTGGACACAGGGAACAATCAGCCCCAGCATTTT.

V gene TRBV16 combines with J gene TRBJ1-5, with D maybe TRBD1 (5 bases). CDR3 length: 11 amino acids. V was pared by 4 bases and J by 12 bases, with 10 bases between. Germline V gives CDR1 KGHSY, CDR2 FQNENV. The CDR3 coding sequence is TGTGCCAGCAGCCGCGGGGACCTCCAGCATTTT. It codes for CASSRGDLQHF.

Remarks on this clone: Other DNA sequences in this specimen translate into the identical CDR3. V and J are TRBV27 and TRBJ2-3, with D unclear. The CDR3 extends over 12 amino acids. Trimming removed 5 bases from V and 3 bases from J, with 6 bases in between. Germline loops: CDR1 MNHEY, CDR2 SMNVEV (reference sequence). The CDR3, as DNA: TGTGCCAGCAGTCTGGGAACAGATACGCAGTATTTT. It translates to CASSLGTDTQYF.

This chain uses TRBV4-1 with TRBJ2-3, with TRBD2 matching 11 bases. The CDR3 runs to 15 residues. J gave up 5 bases and V 4 bases, and 5 bases lay outside the gene matches. From germline, CDR1 is MGHRA and CDR2 YSYEKL. CDR3 nucleotide sequence: TGCGCCAGCAGCCTCCTCGGACTAGCGGGAGATACGCAGTATTTT. Its translation is CASSLLGLAGDTQYF.

This clone was picked up one time. This sequence joins TRBV27 and TRBJ2-1; D call uncertain. Trimming cost V 3 bases and J 5 bases, with 8 bases left between them. In germline, CDR1 is MNHEY, CDR2 SMNVEV (reference sequence). The CDR3 runs to 13 residues. This CDR3 is CASSFLGNNEQFF. The CDR3 coding sequence is TGTGCCAGCAGTTTTTTGGGAAACAATGAGCAGTTCTTC.

Worth noting for this clone: An end of the junction differs from the germline gene, which may be a read error. This chain joins TRBV7-7 and TRBJ2-1; 9 positions match TRBD2. Germline CDR1 is SSHAT and CDR2 is FNYEAQ (reference sequence). The CDR3 runs 15 residues. Written as DNA, the CDR3 is TGTGCTAGCAGCTTAGGGGGCGGGAGGGCCGATGAGCAGTTCTTC. It is translated as CASSLGGGRADEQFF.

The V call is TRBV5-1, the J call TRBJ2-5, with D unclear. The germline V and J ends were trimmed by 1 base and 1 base, with 11 bases remaining between them. Germline CDR1 and CDR2: SGHRS and YFSETQ. This CDR3 spans 15 amino acids. The CDR3 DNA follows: TGCGCCAGCAGCTTGACGATATCGACCCAAGAGACCCAGTACTTC. Protein sequence: CASSLTISTQETQYF.

The chain recombines TRBV19 with TRBJ2-3; the match to TRBD1 covers 10 bases. Germline V lookup: CDR1 LNHDA, CDR2 SQIVND (reference sequence). This CDR3 is 21 amino acids long. The V segment lost 0 bases and the J segment 4 bases; nucleotides outside the gene matches: 19. The chain's CDR3 is CASSIDLLGTGEAHTADTQYF. The CDR3 DNA reads as TGTGCCAGTAGTATAGATCTGCTAGGGACAGGGGAGGCCCACACGGCAGATACGCAGTATTTT.

This rearrangement joins TRBV7-9 to TRBJ1-5, with D perhaps TRBD1 (6 bases). Per the germline V gene, CDR1 is SEHNR and CDR2 is FQNEAQ (reference sequence). Trimming pared 1 base from V and 2 bases from J, leaving 9 bases between. CDR3 length equals 15 residues. Written as DNA, the CDR3 is TGTGCCAGCAGCTTAGAGGGGGTAGGCAATCAGCCCCAGCATTTT. This translates into CASSLEGVGNQPQHF.

V and J are TRBV7-6 and TRBJ2-5, with D maybe TRBD1 (5 bases). Deletions cut 0 bases from V and 5 bases from J, with 13 bases between. Germline V gene data show CDR1 as SGHVS and CDR2 as FNYEAQ. This CDR3 has 15 amino acids. In nucleotides, the CDR3 is TGTGCCAGCAGCTTAGCGGGGCCTACAATCGAGACCCAGTACTTC. Its protein product is CASSLAGPTIETQYF.

V usage is TRBV25-1 and J usage is TRBJ2-7; D may be TRBD1 (5 bases). The germline V and J ends were trimmed by 1 base and 7 bases, with 14 bases remaining between them. The CDR3 is 14 residues long. Germline CDR1 MGHDK, CDR2 SYGVNS. This CDR3 is CASSEWGRNSEQYF. The CDR3 DNA reads as TGTGCCAGCAGTGAATGGGGCCGAAACTCGGAGCAGTACTTC.

For the CDR3, the DNA is TGCGCCAGCAGTAAAGTAGGGTACCAAGAGACCCAGTACTTC. The encoded protein is CASSKVGYQETQYF. V gene TRBV5-1 combines with J gene TRBJ2-5; D gene ambiguous. CDR1 is SGHRS and CDR2 is YFSETQ in the germline V gene. The V end lost 5 bases, the J end lost 0 bases, and 11 bases lay between the germline ends. This CDR3 spans 14 amino acids.

The CDR3 loop reads CASSLWGPNRVSYEQYF. CDR3 sequence (DNA): TGTGCCAGCAGCTTGTGGGGGCCCAACAGGGTTTCCTACGAGCAGTACTTC. The genes are TRBV11-2 and TRBJ2-7, with D tentatively TRBD1 (6 bases). CDR1 and CDR2 from the germline V gene are SGHAT and FQNNGV. This CDR3 is built from 17 residues. V lost 3 bases to trimming and J lost 1 base, with 19 bases between them. The variable domain in full, with the rest retrieved from reference TRBV11-2 and TRBJ2-7, is EAGVAQSPRYKIIEKRQSVAFWCNPISGHATLYWYQQILGQGPKLLIQFQNNGVVDDSQLPKDRFSAERLKGVDSTLKIQPAKLEDSAVYLCASSLWGPNRVSYEQYFGPGTRLTVT.

The rearrangement uses TRBV9 and TRBJ1-1; no clear D. CDR1 is SGDLS, CDR2 YYNGEE, per germline. V shed 0 bases and J shed 3 bases, with 3 bases lying between them. This CDR3 is 12 amino acids long. The CDR3 DNA reads TGTGCCAGCAGCGTAGTAGACACTGAAGCTTTCTTT. It is translated as CASSVVDTEAFF.

The chain has TRBV29-1 and TRBJ2-1; D is unclear. This CDR3 region has 13 residues. CDR1 is SQVTM and CDR2 is ANQGSEA in the germline V gene. Trimming cost V 5 bases and J 4 bases, with 12 bases left between them. CDR3 sequence (DNA): TGCAGCGTTACCCCGTCGTCATACAATGAGCAGTTCTTC. It encodes CSVTPSSYNEQFF.

The chain is built from TRBV11-2 and TRBJ2-7; TRBD1 is a possible D gene (5 bases). This CDR3 region has 12 residues. Germline CDR1 SGHAT, CDR2 FQNNGV. Trimming shortened V by 0 bases and J by 9 bases, and 9 bases separated the two germline ends. CDR3 DNA: TGTGCCAGCAGCTTAGAGTGGGGCTGGCAGTACTTC. Encoded protein: CASSLEWGWQYF.

This chain joins TRBV27 and TRBJ2-5, with TRBD1 as a possible D gene (6 bases). CDR1 and CDR2 (germline): MNHEY, SMNVEV (reference sequence). This CDR3 is 14 amino acids long. Trimming stripped 9 bases from V and 0 bases from J, with 14 bases between. CDR3 sequence reads: CASRVQGNQETQYF. CDR3 bases: TGTGCCAGTCGAGTACAGGGTAACCAAGAGACCCAGTACTTC.

V usage is TRBV27 and J usage is TRBJ2-7; TRBD1 agrees at 7 bases. J lost 2 bases, V lost 0 bases, and 4 bases had no gene match. Germline V gene data show CDR1 as MNHEY and CDR2 as SMNVEV (reference sequence). This CDR3 region has 15 residues. The CDR3 here is CASSLSETGAYEQYF. The CDR3 nucleotides read TGTGCCAGCAGTTTATCGGAAACAGGGGCCTACGAGCAGTACTTC.

J is TRBJ2-1 and V is TRBV4-1; D not certain. This CDR3 has 15 amino acids. Trimming cost V 1 base and J 6 bases, with 13 bases left between them. CDR1 and CDR2 (germline): MGHRA, YSYEKL. For the CDR3, the DNA is TGCGCCAGCAGCCAAGCAGCCGCCTCCGTCAATGAGCAGTTCTTC. This encodes CASSQAAASVNEQFF.